The 28 T cell receptor beta chains below were found in one sample sequenced in a study of blood T cell repertoires in COVID-19. Profiling relied on immunoSEQ multiplex PCR, and the TCRdb table lists in-frame clones only, not all of them. Here the sample spans about 670,000 clones, 85% to 90% being singletons. The specimen sequenced was peripheral blood. Receptors originate from a woman younger than 30 with acute or convalescent COVID-19.

The rearrangement joins TRBV9 to TRBJ1-1; 7 bases line up with TRBD1. Germline loops: CDR1 SGDLS, CDR2 YYNGEE. The CDR3 sequence is 16 residues long. V lost 0 bases to trimming and J lost 1 base; unmatched junction nucleotides: 6. The CDR3 region is CASSVGSGGKNTEAFF. Written as DNA, the CDR3 is TGTGCCAGCAGCGTAGGGTCAGGGGGTAAGAACACTGAAGCTTTCTTT.

V usage is TRBV27 and J usage is TRBJ2-5; the match to TRBD2 covers 15 bases. This CDR3 has 15 residues. Germline loops: CDR1 MNHEY, CDR2 SMNVEV (reference sequence). V lost 7 bases and J lost 4; bases outside the gene matches: 4. The CDR3 here is CASNGLAGGIETQYF. CDR3 nucleotides: TGTGCCAGCAACGGACTAGCGGGGGGGATAGAGACCCAGTACTTC.

The chain has TRBV4-2 and TRBJ1-2; D is unclear. Per the germline V gene, CDR1 is LGHNA and CDR2 is YNFKEQ. V was cut by 0 bases and J by 2 bases, with 7 bases left in between. The length of the CDR3 is 14 residues. CDR3 coding DNA: TGTGCCAGCAGCCAAGACTCCTCCAACTATGGCTACACCTTC. Translated: CASSQDSSNYGYTF.

The genes are TRBV19 and TRBJ2-6, with D perhaps matching TRBD2 (7 bases). Trimming stripped 5 bases from V and 6 bases from J, with 14 bases between. Germline CDR1 reads LNHDA; CDR2 reads SQIVND (reference sequence). This CDR3 has 15 residues. The CDR3 region is CASSPLRGAANVLTF. CDR3 sequence (DNA): TGTGCCAGTAGTCCACTCCGGGGGGCGGCCAACGTCCTGACTTTC.

The chain uses TRBV10-3 and TRBJ1-2; a possible D gene is TRBD1 (5 bases). Between the trimmed V and J ends, which lost 2 bases and 1 base, there was a span of 14 bases. CDR3 length: 16 residues. The germline gives CDR1 ENHRY, CDR2 SYGVKD. The DNA for the CDR3 is TGTGCCATCAGTGAGACCGGCGGAGGGGTTAACTATGGCTACACCTTC. Its protein is CAISETGGGVNYGYTF.

This chain connects TRBV9 to TRBJ2-2; TRBD2 aligns across 7 bases. Germline assignment: CDR1 SGDLS and CDR2 YYNGEE. The CDR3 spans 14 residues. V lost 2 bases, J lost 7 bases, and 5 bases stayed unmatched. The CDR3 loop is CASSVPGGSGELFF. The CDR3 DNA reads TGTGCCAGCAGCGTCCCCGGGGGGAGCGGGGAGCTGTTTTTT.

The chain uses TRBV11-2 and TRBJ2-7, with D perhaps TRBD1 (5 bases). Germline CDR1 is SGHAT and CDR2 is FQNNGV. The CDR3 loop spans 13 amino acids. The V and J ends lost 5 bases and 3 bases respectively, with 11 bases between them. CDR3 nucleotides: TGTGCCAGCAGCCCCGACAGTTACTACGAGCAGTACTTC. The encoded protein is CASSPDSYYEQYF.

This chain joins TRBV10-3 and TRBJ2-7; 11 nucleotides align to TRBD1. Germline CDR1 reads ENHRY; CDR2 reads SYGVKD. The CDR3 has 14 residues. The V and J ends lost 9 bases and 0 bases, in that order; junction bases with no gene match: 4. CDR3 DNA sequence: TGTGCCATAGGGACAGGGGGTAGCTCCTACGAGCAGTACTTC. Protein: CAIGTGGSSYEQYF.

This chain links TRBV6-6 with TRBJ2-7, with 12 bases matching TRBD2. Trimming removed 0 bases from V and 3 bases from J; junction bases left unmatched: 0. Germline values: CDR1 MNHNY, CDR2 SVGAGI (reference sequence). This CDR3 is 15 amino acids long. The CDR3 sequence: CASSYSTSGSYEQYF. The CDR3 nucleotides are TGTGCCAGCAGTTACTCGACTAGCGGGAGCTACGAGCAGTACTTC.

The CDR3 here is CASSLGQGNSNQPQHF. For the CDR3, the DNA is TGTGCCAGCAGCTTAGGACAGGGTAATAGCAATCAGCCCCAGCATTTT. The chain links TRBV7-9 to TRBJ1-5, with TRBD1 matching over 7 bases. CDR3 length: 16 amino acids. V shed 1 base, J shed 0 bases, and the junction held 3 bases outside the gene matches. Germline CDR1 and CDR2: SEHNR and FQNEAQ (reference sequence). Using reference TRBV7-9 and TRBJ1-5 for the parts outside the CDR3, the full variable domain is DTGVSQNPRHKITKRGQNVTFRCDPISEHNRLYWYRQTLGQGPEFLTYFQNEAQLEKSRLLSDRFSAERPKGSFSTLEIQRTEQGDSAMYLCASSLGQGNSNQPQHFGDGTRLSIL.

The chain joins TRBV12-5 to TRBJ2-1; D perhaps matches TRBD1 (8 bases). V was pared by 5 bases and J by 7 bases, with 18 bases between. The germline gives CDR1 LGHNT, CDR2 FRNRAP. The CDR3 has 15 residues. CDR3 region: CASGAGDRKWNEQFF. The CDR3 coding sequence is TGTGCTAGTGGTGCGGGGGACAGGAAGTGGAATGAGCAGTTCTTC.

The rearrangement uses TRBV5-6 and TRBJ2-5; 8 nucleotides line up with TRBD2. Germline values: CDR1 SGHDT, CDR2 YYEEEE. After removal of 0 bases from V and 3 bases from J, the junction contained 1 base not matched to a gene. The CDR3 extends over 14 amino acids. The CDR3 sequence: CASSLDGREETQYF. Written as DNA, the CDR3 is TGTGCCAGCAGCTTGGACGGGAGGGAAGAGACCCAGTACTTC. Together with reference TRBV5-6 and TRBJ2-5, the CDR3 gives the full variable domain: DAGVTQSPTHLIKTRGQQVTLRCSPKSGHDTVSWYQQALGQGPQFIFQYYEEEERQRGNFPDRFSGHQFPNYSSELNVNALLLGDSALYLCASSLDGREETQYFGPGTRLLVL.

This clone was counted a single time. The chain couples TRBV21-1 to TRBJ1-2; TRBD1 was called by the table and not checked on the DNA. TRBV21-1 corresponds to a pseudogene. The CDR3 sequence is 16 residues long. CDR3 DNA sequence: TGTGCCAGCAGCAAATGTGGCCCGACAGAAAACTATGGCTACACCTTC. It yields the protein CASSKCGPTENYGYTF.

This chain links TRBV2 with TRBJ1-6; D remains ambiguous. With 4 bases removed from V and 9 bases from J, the gap between germline ends came to 10 bases. The CDR3 is 13 amino acids. Looked up from germline, CDR1 is SNHLY and CDR2 is FYNNEI. CDR3 DNA sequence: TGTGCCAGCAGTGTTGAGAAGTCTTCACCCCTCCACTTT. This sequence encodes CASSVEKSSPLHF.

V and J are TRBV11-1 and TRBJ2-6, with D tentatively TRBD1 (5 bases). The CDR3 totals 15 residues. Trimming removed 6 bases from V and 1 base from J, with 10 bases in between. Germline CDR1 SGHAT, CDR2 FQDESV (reference sequence). Written as DNA, the CDR3 is TGTGCCAGCAGGCCTAGGGGTTCTGGGGCCAACGTCCTGACTTTC. Its protein is CASRPRGSGANVLTF.

CDR3 region: CASSLIPGFNYGYTF. DNA of the CDR3: TGTGCCAGCAGCTTAATCCCGGGGTTTAACTATGGCTACACCTTC. The chain employs TRBV7-2 and TRBJ1-2; D remains unclear. Trimming took off 2 bases at V and 1 base at J, with 11 bases between the two ends. The CDR3 runs 15 residues. The V gene's germline CDR1 is SGHTA and CDR2 FQGNSA.

The rearrangement links TRBV11-2 to TRBJ1-3, with no clear D. Germline values: CDR1 SGHAT, CDR2 FQNNGV. The CDR3 covers 17 residues. V was shortened by 4 bases and J by 3 bases, with 19 bases between the two germline ends. The CDR3 DNA sequence: TGTGCCAGCAGCTCCCGAACCGACGGTGGAGTTGGAAACACCATATATTTT. This codes for CASSSRTDGGVGNTIYF. The whole variable domain, filled in from reference TRBV11-2 and TRBJ1-3, reads EAGVAQSPRYKIIEKRQSVAFWCNPISGHATLYWYQQILGQGPKLLIQFQNNGVVDDSQLPKDRFSAERLKGVDSTLKIQPAKLEDSAVYLCASSSRTDGGVGNTIYFGEGSWLTVV.

CDR3 nucleotides: TGTGCCAGCAGCTCCCAGAACACTGAAGCTTTCTTT. Translated, it gives CASSSQNTEAFF. The V call is TRBV7-2, the J call TRBJ1-1; D not certain. This CDR3 spans 12 amino acids. Trimming removed 4 bases from V and 1 base from J, with 4 bases in between. Germline loops: CDR1 SGHTA, CDR2 FQGNSA.

The CDR3 DNA reads as TGCGCCAGCAGCGGACCCACAGGGGGCCGTGAAGCTTTCTTT. Encoded protein: CASSGPTGGREAFF. The chain has TRBV5-1 and TRBJ1-1, with 9 bases fitting TRBD1. There are 14 residues in the CDR3. V was pared by 4 bases and J by 7 bases, with 8 bases of the junction left unmatched. CDR1 is SGHRS, CDR2 YFSETQ, per germline.

The chain employs TRBV5-6 and TRBJ1-1; tentatively, D is TRBD1 (6 bases). Looked up from germline, CDR1 is SGHDT and CDR2 is YYEEEE. The CDR3 is 16 amino acids. V dropped 4 bases and J dropped 4 bases, with 20 bases sitting between them. The CDR3 DNA sequence: TGTGCCAGCAGCCCGGACAGTGTCGGTAGAGGCACTGAAGCTTTCTTT. Amino acid sequence: CASSPDSVGRGTEAFF.

The chain employs TRBV23-1 and TRBJ1-4, with D perhaps TRBD1 (6 bases). TRBV23-1 is labeled an ORF, and its function is uncertain. The CDR3 extends over 14 amino acids. Trimming pared 2 bases from V and 8 bases from J, leaving 12 bases between. The CDR3 sequence: CASSQQGLIEKLFF. In nucleotides, the CDR3 is TGCGCCAGCAGTCAACAGGGGTTAATCGAAAAACTGTTTTTT.

The chain uses TRBV7-9 and TRBJ2-7; 9 bases map to TRBD1. Trimming cost V 6 bases and J 0 bases; bases outside gene matches: 9. Germline V gives CDR1 SEHNR, CDR2 FQNEAQ (reference sequence). This CDR3 is built from 16 residues. CDR3 sequence: CASSSLTGGSSYEQYF. The CDR3 bases are TGTGCCAGCAGTTCCCTAACAGGGGGCAGCTCCTACGAGCAGTACTTC.

V gene TRBV11-2 combines with J gene TRBJ1-1, with D uncertain. Between the trimmed V and J ends, which lost 0 bases and 8 bases, there was a span of 10 bases. CDR3 size: 13 residues. Looked up from germline, CDR1 is SGHAT and CDR2 is FQNNGV. The CDR3 loop reads CASSLDPGPEAFF. CDR3 coding DNA: TGTGCCAGCAGCTTAGACCCTGGCCCCGAAGCTTTCTTT.

This rearrangement joins TRBV29-1 to TRBJ1-5; TRBD1 might be the D (5 bases). Trimming removed 6 bases from V and 6 bases from J, with 15 bases in between. Germline-derived CDR1 and CDR2 are SQVTM and ANQGSEA. This CDR3 comprises 13 residues. The CDR3 DNA reads as TGCAGCGTCGTGGGGGGGGTCGGTCAGCCCCAGCATTTT. Amino acids: CSVVGGVGQPQHF.

The CDR3 DNA is TGTGCCAGCAGCCAAAGATTACAGGGGGGCCCCGGCCCTAACTATGGCTACACCTTC. Translated: CASSQRLQGGPGPNYGYTF. The V and J genes are TRBV9 and TRBJ1-2, with TRBD1 matching 8 bases. V lost 4 bases to trimming and J lost 0 bases; unmatched junction nucleotides: 17. Germline CDR1 is SGDLS and CDR2 is YYNGEE. The CDR3 loop spans 19 amino acids.

This chain uses TRBV7-9 with TRBJ2-2; D may be TRBD1 (6 bases). CDR3 length: 15 amino acids. Germline-derived CDR1 and CDR2 are SEHNR and FQNEAQ (reference sequence). Trimming removed 6 bases from V and 1 base from J, with 12 bases in between. The CDR3 region has the DNA TGTGCCAGCAGACCTACAGGGCTGAACACCGGGGAGCTGTTTTTT. Its protein product is CASRPTGLNTGELFF.

The chain combines TRBV3-1 (or the pseudogene TRBV3-2) with TRBJ1-1; D is undetermined. V was shortened by 5 bases and J by 3 bases, with 10 bases between the two germline ends. There are 13 residues in the CDR3. Germline CDR1 reads LGHDT; CDR2 reads YNNKEL (reference sequence). CDR3: CASSFWGDTEAFF. For the CDR3, the DNA is TGTGCCAGCAGCTTCTGGGGAGACACTGAAGCTTTCTTT.

V gene TRBV5-6 combines with J gene TRBJ1-5; TRBD1 matches at 10 bases. Germline V gene data show CDR1 as SGHDT and CDR2 as YYEEEE. J lost 5 bases, V lost 4 bases, and 6 bases had no gene match. The CDR3 has 15 residues. Here the CDR3 DNA reads TGTGCCAGCAGCCCCGGGACAGGGGACGATCAGCCCCAGCATTTT. Translating it yields CASSPGTGDDQPQHF. Based on the CDR3 plus reference TRBV5-6 and TRBJ1-5, the full variable domain is DAGVTQSPTHLIKTRGQQVTLRCSPKSGHDTVSWYQQALGQGPQFIFQYYEEEERQRGNFPDRFSGHQFPNYSSELNVNALLLGDSALYLCASSPGTGDDQPQHFGDGTRLSIL.